Sequencing of this T cell receptor beta chain was carried out in a study of regulatory T cells in long-lasting Graves disease. CDR3 length: 16 amino acids. Trimming shortened V by 4 bases and J by 0 bases, and 10 bases separated the two germline ends. Germline V CDR1 and CDR2: MDHEN, SYDVKM. Investigators prepared the TCR beta libraries by applying iRepertoire HTBI primers and Arm-PCR of CDR3 regions. TCRdb reprocessed the multiplex PCR reads via MiXCR and lists one record per CDR3 protein. The data contain over 450,000 distinct CDR3 sequences, roughly 21% of them singletons. The table lists this clonotype with many counts. Time point noted: persistent/refractory GD, antithyroid drugs over 5 years with positive TRAb. Extracted RNA from PBMCs served as the source of the TCR library.

The receptor's source is a female donor with Graves disease. The specimen was peripheral blood mononuclear cells (PBMCs), collected when the disease was refractory, from a patient treated with antithyroid drugs. J is TRBJ1-6 and V is TRBV28; D may be TRBD1 (6 bases). The CDR3 nucleotides are TGTGCCAGCAGTTCCACAGGGACCTCCTATAATTCACCCCTCCACTTT. It encodes CASSSTGTSYNSPLHF. Looking up the rest from reference TRBV28 and TRBJ1-6 gives the full variable domain: DVKVTQSSRYLVKRTGEKVFLECVQDMDHENMFWYRQDPGLGLRLIYFSYDVKMKEKGDIPEGYSVSREKKERFSLILESASTNQTSMYLCASSSTGTSYNSPLHFGNGTRLTVT.